One sample yielded the 26 T cell receptor beta chains listed below, sequenced in a study of control samples from healthy donors and cancer patients. Sequencing was performed with immunoSEQ multiplex PCR; in TCRdb, only in-frame clones are kept and a portion is missing. The sample shows more than 95,000 clones, approximately 92% of them seen only once. What was sequenced was PBMCs. These receptors originate from an elderly man with head and neck cancer.

This clone was recorded once. This chain uses TRBV5-6 with TRBJ2-4; TRBD1 matches 9 bases. The trim removed 4 bases at V and 4 bases at J, leaving 6 bases unmatched. Per the germline V gene, CDR1 is SGHDT and CDR2 is YYEEEE. This CDR3 contains 15 residues. The CDR3 region has the DNA TGTGCCAGCAGCAGTACTGGACAGGGGAAAAACATTCAGTACTTC. This encodes CASSSTGQGKNIQYF.

The chain carries TRBV19 and TRBJ1-1, with 10 bases that match TRBD1. V shed 4 bases, J shed 0 bases, and the junction held 5 bases outside the gene matches. The CDR3 extends over 16 amino acids. The germline CDR1 and CDR2 sequences are LNHDA and SQIVND (reference sequence). The CDR3 sequence: CASSTRQGAVNTEAFF. The CDR3 DNA is TGTGCCAGTAGTACCCGACAGGGGGCGGTGAACACTGAAGCTTTCTTT. Full variable domain (rest looked up from reference TRBV19 and TRBJ1-1): DGGITQSPKYLFRKEGQNVTLSCEQNLNHDAMYWYRQDPGQGLRLIYYSQIVNDFQKGDIAEGYSVSREKKESFPLTVTSAQKNPTAFYLCASSTRQGAVNTEAFFGQGTRLTVV.

The rearrangement links TRBV5-1 to TRBJ1-3, with D perhaps TRBD1 (6 bases). The CDR3 is 20 residues long. Germline CDR1 SGHRS, CDR2 YFSETQ. Trimming took off 3 bases at V and 0 bases at J, with 25 bases between the two ends. The CDR3 protein is CASSSSPDRSKIFSGNTIYF. The CDR3, as DNA: TGCGCCAGCAGCTCCTCCCCTGACAGGAGCAAAATCTTCTCTGGAAACACCATATATTTT.

A remark on this clone: Other DNA sequences of this sample code for an identical CDR3. The chain employs TRBV5-1 and TRBJ1-5, with D perhaps TRBD1 (5 bases). This CDR3 region has 16 residues. Trimming pared 0 bases from V and 7 bases from J, leaving 17 bases between. CDR1 is SGHRS and CDR2 is YFSETQ in the germline V gene. CDR3 sequence (DNA): TGCGCCAGCAGCTTGGGGGGGGAGGGCTCGGGACAGCCCCAGCATTTT. Amino acid sequence: CASSLGGEGSGQPQHF.

CDR3 nucleotide sequence: TGCGCCAGCAGCTTCCAGCGGAAAGACTACGAGCAGTACTTC. Encoded protein: CASSFQRKDYEQYF. The chain is built from TRBV5-1 and TRBJ2-7, with a tentative D call TRBD2 (5 bases). V lost 2 bases to trimming and J lost 3 bases, with 12 bases between them. Looked up from germline, CDR1 is SGHRS and CDR2 is YFSETQ. The CDR3 spans 14 residues. Full variable domain (rest looked up from reference TRBV5-1 and TRBJ2-7): KAGVTQTPRYLIKTRGQQVTLSCSPISGHRSVSWYQQTPGQGLQFLFEYFSETQRNKGNFPGRFSGRQFSNSRSEMNVSTLELGDSALYLCASSFQRKDYEQYFGPGTRLTVT.

The genes are TRBV5-8 and TRBJ2-3, with 8 bases aligning to TRBD1. Looked up from germline, CDR1 is SGHTS and CDR2 is YDEGEE. V was pared by 0 bases and J by 0 bases, with 6 bases of the junction left unmatched. This CDR3 region has 17 residues. The CDR3 loop reads CASSLARTGTSTDTQYF. The CDR3 nucleotides read TGTGCCAGCAGCTTGGCCCGGACAGGGACTAGCACAGATACGCAGTATTTT.

The V and J genes are TRBV5-6 and TRBJ1-4; D is unresolved. From germline, CDR1 is SGHDT and CDR2 YYEEEE. The CDR3 is 13 residues long. V lost 1 base and J 11 bases, leaving 12 bases between the germline ends. CDR3 DNA sequence: TGTGCCAGCAGCTTGCTCGTAGATGGGAAACTGTTTTTT. Residues: CASSLLVDGKLFF.

V gene TRBV18 combines with J gene TRBJ2-3; D unresolved. V was shortened by 2 bases and J by 3 bases, with 9 bases between the two germline ends. CDR1 KGHSH and CDR2 LQKENI come from the germline V gene. The CDR3 contains 14 residues. CDR3 sequence (DNA): TGTGCCAGCTCACCAAAGATAAGGACAGATACGCAGTATTTT. Translating gives CASSPKIRTDTQYF.

The rearrangement uses TRBV19 and TRBJ1-1; 8 bases fit TRBD1. J was trimmed by 1 base and V by 3 bases; bases with no gene match: 4. CDR1 LNHDA and CDR2 SQIVND come from the germline V gene (reference sequence). This CDR3 comprises 15 residues. DNA of the CDR3: TGTGCCAGTAGTATCCAGGGGGCGCAGAACACTGAAGCTTTCTTT. It is translated as CASSIQGAQNTEAFF.

The V gene is TRBV19, the J gene TRBJ1-2; 9 positions agree with TRBD1. CDR1 is LNHDA and CDR2 is SQIVND in the germline V gene (reference sequence). With V trimmed by 4 bases and J by 4 bases, 4 bases remained unmatched. This CDR3 region has 14 residues. CDR3 region: CASSTETGGYGYTF. In nucleotides, the CDR3 is TGTGCCAGTAGTACGGAGACAGGGGGCTATGGCTACACCTTC.

This sequence joins TRBV27 and TRBJ2-1; 13 nucleotides align to TRBD2. Trimming removed 4 bases from V and 5 bases from J; junction bases left unmatched: 17. The CDR3 totals 20 residues. Germline values: CDR1 MNHEY, CDR2 SMNVEV (reference sequence). The CDR3 region is CASSSPRTSGRLTTHNEQFF. CDR3 coding DNA: TGTGCCAGCAGTTCCCCAAGGACTAGCGGGAGACTAACAACGCACAATGAGCAGTTCTTC.

The chain links TRBV7-2 to TRBJ2-3; D may be TRBD1 (5 bases). Trimming took off 5 bases at V and 0 bases at J, with 12 bases between the two ends. Germline lookup yields CDR1 SGHTA and CDR2 FQGNSA. The CDR3 length is 15 residues. CDR3 nucleotide sequence: TGTGCCAGCAGCCAGCAGGGCCTTAGCACAGATACGCAGTATTTT. Translating gives CASSQQGLSTDTQYF.

The CDR3: CASSMQAQETQYF. CDR3 DNA sequence: TGTGCCAGTAGTATGCAAGCACAAGAGACCCAGTACTTC. This sequence joins TRBV19 and TRBJ2-5; D uncertain. The CDR3 totals 13 residues. Trimming cost V 3 bases and J 2 bases, with 7 bases left between them. CDR1 is LNHDA and CDR2 is SQIVND in the germline V gene (reference sequence).

V usage is TRBV4-1 and J usage is TRBJ1-2, with no clear D. Germline loops: CDR1 MGHRA, CDR2 YSYEKL. CDR3 size: 12 residues. Trimming removed 1 base from V and 2 bases from J, with 2 bases in between. The CDR3 sequence: CASSQANYGYTF. CDR3 DNA: TGCGCCAGCAGCCAAGCGAACTATGGCTACACCTTC.

The chain employs TRBV5-1 and TRBJ2-5, with 13 bases that match TRBD2. From germline, CDR1 is SGHRS and CDR2 YFSETQ. The CDR3 is 16 residues long. The ends lost 4 bases at V and 1 base at J; junction bases unmatched: 4. Here the CDR3 reads CASSPGLAGAQETQYF. DNA of the CDR3: TGCGCCAGCAGCCCAGGACTAGCGGGAGCCCAAGAGACCCAGTACTTC.

The chain joins TRBV19 to TRBJ1-6; TRBD1 matches 10 bases. With 4 bases clipped from V and 9 bases from J, the junction kept 6 bases outside the gene matches. This CDR3 region has 15 residues. CDR1 and CDR2 (germline): LNHDA, SQIVND (reference sequence). The CDR3 sequence: CASSTVTGGSSPLHF. The CDR3 bases are TGTGCCAGTAGTACCGTGACAGGGGGCTCTTCACCCCTCCACTTT.

The CDR3 spells CASSSGLAGVHYNEQFF. DNA for the CDR3: TGCGCCAGCAGCTCAGGACTAGCGGGAGTCCACTACAATGAGCAGTTCTTC. The V call is TRBV5-1, the J call TRBJ2-1; TRBD2 matches at 13 bases. Losses at the gene ends were 3 bases for V and 3 bases for J; bases not matched to a gene: 6. Per the germline V gene, CDR1 is SGHRS and CDR2 is YFSETQ. This CDR3 contains 17 residues.

The CDR3 sequence: CASSYIAGAYNEQFF. CDR3 nucleotide sequence: TGTGCCAGCAGTTATATTGCGGGGGCCTACAATGAGCAGTTCTTC. The chain employs TRBV11-3 and TRBJ2-1; 7 nucleotides agree with TRBD2. The length of the CDR3 is 15 residues. Losses at the gene ends were 6 bases for V and 2 bases for J; bases not matched to a gene: 7. Germline V gene data show CDR1 as SGHNT and CDR2 as YENEEA.

The V call is TRBV6-2 or TRBV6-3, the J call TRBJ2-1; 14 bases fit TRBD2. The CDR3 has 19 residues. J lost 5 bases, V lost 2 bases, and 11 bases had no gene match. From germline, CDR1 is MNHEY and CDR2 SVGEGT. CDR3: CASSYDGTSGREYNNEQFF. The CDR3 coding sequence is TGTGCCAGCAGTTACGACGGGACTAGCGGGAGAGAATATAACAATGAGCAGTTCTTC.

This rearrangement joins TRBV27 to TRBJ2-1; 15 nucleotides line up with TRBD2. The CDR3 is made up of 16 amino acids. With 3 bases clipped from V and 8 bases from J, the junction kept 5 bases outside the gene matches. Germline loops: CDR1 MNHEY, CDR2 SMNVEV (reference sequence). CDR3 DNA: TGTGCCAGCAGTTTCGGACTAGCGGGAGGGCCAGATGAGCAGTTCTTC. The encoded protein is CASSFGLAGGPDEQFF.

V and J are TRBV5-5 and TRBJ2-2; D perhaps matches TRBD2 (6 bases). CDR3 size: 14 residues. Germline V gene sequence: CDR1 SGHKS, CDR2 YYEKEE (reference sequence). V was trimmed by 9 bases and J by 3 bases, leaving 15 bases between them. This CDR3 reads CATRGGFDTGELFF. CDR3 sequence (DNA): TGTGCCACCCGTGGGGGGTTTGACACCGGGGAGCTGTTTTTT. The full variable domain, completed using reference TRBV5-5 and TRBJ2-2, is DAGVTQSPTHLIKTRGQQVTLRCSPISGHKSVSWYQQVLGQGPQFIFQYYEKEERGRGNFPDRFSARQFPNYSSELNVNALLLGDSALYLCATRGGFDTGELFFGEGSRLTVL.

The chain links TRBV6-4 to TRBJ2-3; 10 nucleotides line up with TRBD2. The CDR3 extends over 16 amino acids. Trimming removed 5 bases from V and 2 bases from J; junction bases left unmatched: 7. Germline CDR1 and CDR2: MRHNA and SNTAGT. This CDR3 is CASSLYSGGTTDTQYF. The CDR3 nucleotides read TGTGCCAGCAGTCTATATAGCGGGGGGACCACAGATACGCAGTATTTT.

J is TRBJ2-5 and V is TRBV7-8; either TRBD1 or TRBD2 may supply D (5 bases each). CDR3 length equals 13 residues. The V gene lost 0 bases and the J gene lost 9 bases, with 11 bases spanning the gap. The germline V gene encodes CDR1 SGHVS and CDR2 FQNEAQ. CDR3 amino acids: CASSLARQGAQYF. CDR3 DNA sequence: TGTGCCAGCAGCTTAGCACGGCAGGGAGCCCAGTACTTC.

This sequence joins TRBV6-5 and TRBJ1-5; TRBD1 aligns across 9 bases. The germline gives CDR1 MNHEY, CDR2 SVGAGI. The ends lost 6 bases at V and 4 bases at J; junction bases unmatched: 7. This CDR3 comprises 15 residues. The CDR3 spells CASRARTGENQPQHF. The CDR3 region has the DNA TGTGCCAGCAGGGCACGGACAGGGGAAAATCAGCCCCAGCATTTT.

This sequence joins TRBV12-5 and TRBJ1-1; D uncertain. Trimming took 3 bases from V and 7 from J, leaving 6 bases between them. Per the germline V gene, CDR1 is LGHNT and CDR2 is FRNRAP. The CDR3 extends over 11 amino acids. CDR3 in DNA: TGTGCTAGTGGTTTAGGCGGTGAAGCTTTCTTT. It specifies CASGLGGEAFF.

This clone was picked up one time. This chain uses TRBV3-1 (or the pseudogene TRBV3-2) with TRBJ2-7; 9 bases match TRBD2. Trimming at V came to 0 bases and at J to 8 bases, leaving 5 bases not matched to a gene. Germline V gene data show CDR1 as LGHDT and CDR2 as YNNKEL (reference sequence). The CDR3 sequence is 14 residues long. DNA of the CDR3: TGTGCCAGCAGCCAAGATTGGACTAGCGCTAAGCAGTACTTC. Amino acids: CASSQDWTSAKQYF.